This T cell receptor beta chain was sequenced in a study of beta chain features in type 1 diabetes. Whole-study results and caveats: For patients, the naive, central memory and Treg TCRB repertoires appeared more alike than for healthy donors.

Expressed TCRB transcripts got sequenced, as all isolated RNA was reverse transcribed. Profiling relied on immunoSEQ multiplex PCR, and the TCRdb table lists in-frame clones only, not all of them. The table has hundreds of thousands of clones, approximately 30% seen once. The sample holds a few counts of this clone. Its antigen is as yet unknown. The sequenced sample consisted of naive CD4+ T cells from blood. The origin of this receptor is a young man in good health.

Written as DNA, the CDR3 is TGCAGCGTTGGGGCAGGGGAAGTGGACACTGAAGCTTTCTTT. Translating it yields CSVGAGEVDTEAFF. J is TRBJ1-1 and V is TRBV29-1; the D gene is possibly TRBD1 (6 bases). The CDR3 is made up of 14 amino acids. Trimming shortened V by 4 bases and J by 3 bases, and 15 bases separated the two germline ends. CDR1 SQVTM and CDR2 ANQGSEA come from the germline V gene.